The rows below give T cell receptor beta chains drawn from one sample of a study of neurological immune-mediated disorders. TCRdb independently ran MiXCR on the 5' RACE reads; one entry per CDR3 protein. The data show over 60,000 distinct CDR3 sequences, 4% to 5.5% seen once. The sample was PBMCs. Receptor source: a woman aged 50 to 60 with multiple sclerosis. The CDR3 runs from the conserved cysteine through the conserved F or W. The D gene is left open where the match is weak. For some rows the clone size is stated as once, few or many, or as a class when expanded; others skip it.

TRBJ2-5 | TRBV5-8 | many | NA | CASSLAYREETQYF | TGTGCCAGCAGCTTAGCTTACAGGGAAGAGACCCAGTACTTC
TRBJ2-2 | TRBV6-1 | many | NA | CASKTGVGDTGELFF | TGTGCCAGCAAAACAGGAGTAGGGGACACCGGGGAGCTGTTTTTT
TRBJ2-1 | TRBV3-1 | many | NA | CASSRGPGNNEQFF | TGTGCCAGCAGCCGGGGCCCCGGTAACAATGAGCAGTTCTTC
TRBJ2-3 | TRBV3-1 | many | TRBD1 | CASSQAHRGQGDTQYF | TGTGCCAGCAGCCAAGCCCACAGGGGGCAGGGAGATACGCAGTATTTT
TRBJ2-3 | TRBV4-1 | many | TRBD1 | CASSHSGGTSDTQYF | TGCGCCAGCAGCCATTCAGGGGGAACTTCAGATACGCAGTATTTT
TRBJ2-2 | TRBV5-1 | many | NA | CASSLDGANTGELFF | TGCGCCAGCAGCTTGGACGGAGCGAACACCGGGGAGCTGTTTTTT
TRBJ1-5 | TRBV4-3 | NA | NA | CASSQLVGQPQHF | TGCGCCAGCAGCCAGCTAGTGGGTCAGCCCCAGCATTTT
TRBJ2-2 | TRBV28 | many | TRBD2 | CASSFSSGENTGELFF | TGTGCCAGCAGCTTCTCTAGCGGGGAGAACACCGGGGAGCTGTTTTTT
TRBJ2-5 | TRBV29-1 | many | TRBD1 | CSVEKGTGELETQYF | TGCAGCGTTGAAAAGGGGACAGGGGAGCTAGAGACCCAGTACTTC
TRBJ1-5 | TRBV7-9 | NA | NA | CASSSTELKPQNF | TGTGCCAGCAGCTCAACCGAATTAAAGCCCCAGAATTTT
TRBJ1-2 | TRBV15 | many | TRBD1 | CATSPRAGGYGYTF | TGTGCCACCAGCCCTCGGGCAGGGGGCTATGGCTACACCTTC
TRBJ2-5 | TRBV9 | many | NA | CASSAGTIDYQETQYF | TGTGCCAGCAGCGCCGGTACAATAGACTACCAAGAGACCCAGTACTTC
TRBJ2-5 | TRBV6-5 | many | TRBD1 | CASSLTGGWSETQYF | TGTGCCAGCAGCCTGACAGGGGGCTGGAGCGAGACCCAGTACTTC
TRBJ2-3 | TRBV7-2 | many | NA | CASSLDGAGNTQYF | TGTGCCAGCAGCTTAGACGGTGCGGGAAATACGCAGTATTTT
TRBJ2-1 | TRBV7-9 | many | NA | CASSISANEQFF | TGTGCCAGCAGTATCAGCGCGAATGAGCAGTTCTTC
TRBJ1-2 | TRBV6-2/TRBV6-3 | NA | NA | CASEKGRGYTF | TGTGCCAGCGAAAAGGGGAGAGGCTACACCTTC
TRBJ2-7 | TRBV7-9 | many | TRBD1 | CASSLGGTGVFPYEQYF | TGTGCCAGCAGCTTAGGAGGGACAGGGGTATTTCCCTACGAGCAGTACTTC
TRBJ2-5 | TRBV20-1 | many | NA | CSASPADGRGETQYF | TGCAGTGCCAGTCCTGCGGACGGTCGTGGAGAGACCCAGTACTTC
TRBJ2-5 | TRBV5-1 | many | NA | CASSADQETQYF | TGCGCCAGCAGTGCGGATCAAGAGACCCAGTACTTC
TRBJ1-1 | TRBV12-5 | NA | NA | CVSGPTTGTEAFF | TGTGTTAGTGGCCCGACTACGGGCACTGAAGCTTTCTTT
TRBJ1-1 | TRBV12-3/TRBV12-4 | many | NA | CASSPQGLNTEAFF | TGTGCCAGCAGCCCACAGGGATTGAACACTGAAGCTTTCTTT
TRBJ1-5 | TRBV12-3/TRBV12-4 | few | TRBD1 | CASSRDRVTQPQHF | TGTGCCAGCAGTAGGGACAGGGTGACGCAGCCCCAGCATTTT
TRBJ2-7 | TRBV5-5 | medium-sized | NA | CASSSHRANYEQYF | TGTGCCAGCAGCTCTCACAGGGCTAACTACGAGCAGTACTTC
TRBJ1-2 | TRBV5-1 | NA | TRBD1 | CASSLEGQPFYGYTF | TGCGCCAGCAGCTTGGAGGGACAGCCCTTCTATGGCTACACCTTC
TRBJ1-1 | TRBV7-3 | NA | NA | CASSLSKNTEAFF | TGTGCCAGCAGCTTATCTAAGAACACTGAAGCTTTCTTT
TRBJ2-2 | TRBV20-1 | NA | TRBD2 | CSARDRRGAGELFF | TGCAGTGCTAGAGATCGTCGGGGGGCCGGGGAGCTGTTTTTT
TRBJ2-1 | TRBV6-4 | few | TRBD2 | CASSAGTAGGEQFF | TGTGCCAGCAGTGCTGGGACGGCGGGAGGAGAGCAGTTCTTC
TRBJ2-3 | TRBV9 | many | NA | CASSFGGSTDTQYF | TGTGCCAGCAGCTTTGGGGGGAGCACAGATACGCAGTATTTT
TRBJ1-4 | TRBV9 | many | NA | CASSAHPATNEKLFF | TGTGCCAGCAGCGCCCACCCCGCAACTAATGAAAAACTGTTTTTT
TRBJ1-5 | TRBV12-3/TRBV12-4 | few | NA | CASSIGSNQPQHF | TGTGCCAGCAGCATCGGTTCCAATCAGCCCCAGCATTTT
TRBJ2-2 | TRBV25-1 | many | NA | CASSVMGGPGELFF | TGTGCCAGCAGTGTGATGGGGGGCCCCGGGGAGCTGTTTTTT
TRBJ2-3 | TRBV10-3 | many | TRBD2 | CAISEGASGGFTDTQYF | TGTGCCATCAGTGAGGGTGCTAGCGGCGGATTCACAGATACGCAGTATTTT
TRBJ2-2 | TRBV7-2 | many | NA | CASSPYQGSGELFF | TGTGCCAGCAGCCCGTATCAGGGGAGCGGGGAGCTGTTTTTT
TRBJ1-4 | TRBV6-2/TRBV6-3 | many | NA | CASRGGPANEKLFF | TGTGCCAGCAGAGGGGGGCCGGCTAATGAAAAACTGTTTTTT
TRBJ2-7 | TRBV15 | many | TRBD2 | CATSGGLAGVYEQYF | TGTGCCACCAGCGGAGGACTAGCGGGGGTCTACGAGCAGTACTTC
TRBJ1-5 | TRBV7-8 | many | NA | CASRQHGNQPQHF | TGTGCCAGCCGACAACATGGCAATCAGCCCCAGCATTTT
TRBJ2-5 | TRBV10-3 | many | TRBD2 | CAISESAGGAPRQETQYF | TGTGCCATCAGTGAGTCGGCGGGGGGCGCCCCCCGCCAAGAGACCCAGTACTTC
TRBJ2-2 | TRBV24-1 | many | NA | CATSDKLTNTGELFF | TGTGCCACCAGTGACAAACTTACCAACACCGGGGAGCTGTTTTTT
TRBJ2-4 | TRBV2 | many | NA | CASEEGVPTKNIQYF | TGTGCCAGCGAGGAAGGGGTGCCGACCAAAAACATTCAGTACTTC
TRBJ1-1 | TRBV6-4 | many | TRBD1 | CASSEGTGTEAFF | TGTGCCAGCAGTGAAGGGACAGGCACTGAAGCTTTCTTT
TRBJ1-5 | TRBV4-1 | many | NA | CASSQGQERQPQHF | TGCGCCAGCAGCCAAGGACAGGAACGTCAGCCCCAGCATTTT
TRBJ2-2 | TRBV3-1 | many | NA | CASSQISGGTSGELFF | TGTGCCAGCAGCCAAATCAGCGGCGGGACATCAGGGGAGCTGTTTTTT
TRBJ1-5 | TRBV15 | many | NA | CATSRDLAGPQHF | TGTGCCACCAGCAGAGATCTGGCAGGGCCCCAGCATTTT
TRBJ2-7 | TRBV12-3/TRBV12-4 | many | NA | CASSLGGGTYEQYF | TGTGCCAGCAGTTTAGGGGGAGGAACCTACGAGCAGTACTTC
TRBJ2-7 | TRBV10-3 | few | TRBD1 | CAISGGPYEQYF | TGTGCCATCTCAGGGGGTCCCTACGAGCAGTACTTC
TRBJ1-1 | TRBV5-1 | many | NA | CASSPGGGTTNTEAFF | TGCGCCAGCAGCCCCGGGGGGGGGACGACGAACACTGAAGCTTTCTTT
TRBJ2-1 | TRBV9 | many | NA | CASSAWTDNEQFF | TGTGCCAGCAGCGCTTGGACGGACAATGAGCAGTTCTTC
TRBJ2-7 | TRBV24-1 | many | NA | CATSSDWHWEQYF | TGTGCCACCAGTTCAGACTGGCATTGGGAGCAGTACTTC
TRBJ2-5 | TRBV13 | NA | NA | CASSLRVGGETQETQYF | TGTGCCAGCAGCTTAAGGGTGGGCGGGGAGACGCAAGAGACCCAGTACTTC
TRBJ2-3 | TRBV7-3 | many | NA | CASSPLSSTDTQYF | TGTGCCAGCAGTCCGCTTTCTAGCACAGATACGCAGTATTTT
TRBJ2-1 | TRBV7-2 | many | NA | CASSLAGAGEQFF | TGTGCCAGCAGCTTAGCGGGGGCGGGTGAGCAGTTCTTC